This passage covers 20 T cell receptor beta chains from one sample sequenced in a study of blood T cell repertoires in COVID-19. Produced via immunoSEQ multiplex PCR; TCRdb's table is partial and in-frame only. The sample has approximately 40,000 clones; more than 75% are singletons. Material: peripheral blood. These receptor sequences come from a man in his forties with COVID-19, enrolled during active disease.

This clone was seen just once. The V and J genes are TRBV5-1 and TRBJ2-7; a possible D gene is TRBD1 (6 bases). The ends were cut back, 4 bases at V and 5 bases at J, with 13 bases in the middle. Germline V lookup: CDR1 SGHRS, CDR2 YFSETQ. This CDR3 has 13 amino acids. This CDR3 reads CASSVARGNEQYF. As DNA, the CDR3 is TGCGCCAGCAGCGTGGCGAGGGGGAACGAGCAGTACTTC. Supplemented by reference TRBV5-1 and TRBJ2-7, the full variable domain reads KAGVTQTPRYLIKTRGQQVTLSCSPISGHRSVSWYQQTPGQGLQFLFEYFSETQRNKGNFPGRFSGRQFSNSRSEMNVSTLELGDSALYLCASSVARGNEQYFGPGTRLTVT.

This CDR3 is CASSFGQDHYEQYF. The CDR3 bases are TGCGCCAGCAGCTTTGGACAGGACCACTACGAGCAGTACTTC. This chain uses TRBV5-1 with TRBJ2-7; 7 bases are a match to TRBD1. Germline V CDR1 and CDR2: SGHRS, YFSETQ. V was pared by 2 bases and J by 3 bases, with 5 bases of the junction left unmatched. CDR3 size: 14 residues.

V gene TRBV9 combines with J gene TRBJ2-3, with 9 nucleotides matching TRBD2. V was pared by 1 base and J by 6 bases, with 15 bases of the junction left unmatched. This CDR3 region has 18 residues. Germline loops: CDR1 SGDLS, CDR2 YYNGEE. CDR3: CASSVTPAGGAGADTQYF. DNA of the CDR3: TGTGCCAGCAGCGTAACTCCTGCGGGGGGGGCCGGTGCGGATACGCAGTATTTT.

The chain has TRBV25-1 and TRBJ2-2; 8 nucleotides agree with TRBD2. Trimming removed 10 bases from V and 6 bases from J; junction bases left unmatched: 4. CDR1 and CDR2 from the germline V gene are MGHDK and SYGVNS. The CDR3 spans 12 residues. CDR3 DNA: TGTGCCATCGAAGCGGGGGCCGGGGAGCTGTTTTTT. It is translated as CAIEAGAGELFF.

Written as DNA, the CDR3 is TGTGCCAGCAGCTTAGAAATATCGGTTACAGGGGGCATTTCTGGAAACACCATATATTTT. This gives the protein CASSLEISVTGGISGNTIYF. The chain is built from TRBV11-2 and TRBJ1-3; 9 nucleotides match TRBD1. CDR3 length equals 20 residues. Germline V CDR1 and CDR2: SGHAT, FQNNGV. V dropped 0 bases and J dropped 1; count of bases not matched to a gene: 13. The full variable domain, in which reference TRBV11-2 and TRBJ1-3 provide the parts outside the CDR3, is EAGVAQSPRYKIIEKRQSVAFWCNPISGHATLYWYQQILGQGPKLLIQFQNNGVVDDSQLPKDRFSAERLKGVDSTLKIQPAKLEDSAVYLCASSLEISVTGGISGNTIYFGEGSWLTVV.

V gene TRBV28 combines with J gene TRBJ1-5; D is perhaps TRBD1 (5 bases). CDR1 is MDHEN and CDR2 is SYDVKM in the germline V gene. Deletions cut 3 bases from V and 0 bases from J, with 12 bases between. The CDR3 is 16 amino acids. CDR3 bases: TGTGCCAGCAGTTTGACAGAGTCCTATAGCAATCAGCCCCAGCATTTT. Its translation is CASSLTESYSNQPQHF. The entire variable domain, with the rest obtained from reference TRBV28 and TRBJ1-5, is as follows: DVKVTQSSRYLVKRTGEKVFLECVQDMDHENMFWYRQDPGLGLRLIYFSYDVKMKEKGDIPEGYSVSREKKERFSLILESASTNQTSMYLCASSLTESYSNQPQHFGDGTRLSIL.

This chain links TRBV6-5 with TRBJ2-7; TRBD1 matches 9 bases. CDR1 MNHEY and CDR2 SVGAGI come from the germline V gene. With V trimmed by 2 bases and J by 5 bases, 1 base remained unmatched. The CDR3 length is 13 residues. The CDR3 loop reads CASSYGDRDEQYF. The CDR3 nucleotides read TGTGCCAGCAGTTACGGGGACAGGGACGAGCAGTACTTC.

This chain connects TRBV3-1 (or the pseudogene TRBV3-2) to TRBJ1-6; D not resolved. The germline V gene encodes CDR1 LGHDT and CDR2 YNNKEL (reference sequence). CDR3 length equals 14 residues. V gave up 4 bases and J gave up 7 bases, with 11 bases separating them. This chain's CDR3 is CASSPGGRNSPLHF. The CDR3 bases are TGTGCCAGCAGCCCTGGAGGGCGAAATTCACCCCTCCACTTT.

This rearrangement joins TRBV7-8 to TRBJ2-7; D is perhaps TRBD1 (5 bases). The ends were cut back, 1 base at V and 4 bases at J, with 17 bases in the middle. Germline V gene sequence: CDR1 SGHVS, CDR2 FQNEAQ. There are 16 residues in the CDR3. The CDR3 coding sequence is TGTGCCAGCAGCTTAGGATTTCAGGGCGCCGGATACGAGCAGTACTTC. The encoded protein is CASSLGFQGAGYEQYF.

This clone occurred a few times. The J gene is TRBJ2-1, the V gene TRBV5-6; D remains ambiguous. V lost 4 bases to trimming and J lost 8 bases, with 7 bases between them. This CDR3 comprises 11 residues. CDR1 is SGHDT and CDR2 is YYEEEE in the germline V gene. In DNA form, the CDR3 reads TGTGCCAGCAGCCAATCCCATGAGCAGTTCTTC. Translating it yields CASSQSHEQFF. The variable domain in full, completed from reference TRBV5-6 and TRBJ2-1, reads DAGVTQSPTHLIKTRGQQVTLRCSPKSGHDTVSWYQQALGQGPQFIFQYYEEEERQRGNFPDRFSGHQFPNYSSELNVNALLLGDSALYLCASSQSHEQFFGPGTRLTVL.

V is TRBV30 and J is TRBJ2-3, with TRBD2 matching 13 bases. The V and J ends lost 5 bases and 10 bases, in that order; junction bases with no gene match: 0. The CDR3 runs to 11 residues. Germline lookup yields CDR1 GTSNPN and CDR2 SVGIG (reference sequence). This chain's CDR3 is CAWGTSGAQYF. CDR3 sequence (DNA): TGTGCCTGGGGGACTAGCGGGGCGCAGTATTTT.

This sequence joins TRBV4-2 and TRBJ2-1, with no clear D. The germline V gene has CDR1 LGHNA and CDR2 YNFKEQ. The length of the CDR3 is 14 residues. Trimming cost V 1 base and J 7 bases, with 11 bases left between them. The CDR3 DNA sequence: TGTGCCAGCAGCCAAGTCGAGGTTTTGAATGAGCAGTTCTTC. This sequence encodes CASSQVEVLNEQFF.

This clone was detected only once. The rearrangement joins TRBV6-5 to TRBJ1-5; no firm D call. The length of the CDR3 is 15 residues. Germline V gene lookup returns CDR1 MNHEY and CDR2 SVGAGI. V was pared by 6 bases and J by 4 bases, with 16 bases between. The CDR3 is CASSLQLPGNQPQHF. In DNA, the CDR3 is TGTGCCAGCAGCCTCCAGTTACCCGGGAATCAGCCCCAGCATTTT.

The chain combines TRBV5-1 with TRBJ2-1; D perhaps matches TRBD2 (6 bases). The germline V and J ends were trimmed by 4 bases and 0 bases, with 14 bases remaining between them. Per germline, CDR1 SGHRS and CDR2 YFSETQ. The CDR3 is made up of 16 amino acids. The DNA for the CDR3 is TGCGCCAGCAGCCGAAGCGGGCCCAACTCCTACAATGAGCAGTTCTTC. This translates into CASSRSGPNSYNEQFF.

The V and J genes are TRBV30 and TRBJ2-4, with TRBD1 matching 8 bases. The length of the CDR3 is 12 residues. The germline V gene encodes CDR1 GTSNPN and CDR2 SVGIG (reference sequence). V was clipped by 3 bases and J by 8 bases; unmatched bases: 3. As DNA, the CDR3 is TGTGCCTGGAGCCAGGGGGCCGACATTCAGTACTTC. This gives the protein CAWSQGADIQYF.

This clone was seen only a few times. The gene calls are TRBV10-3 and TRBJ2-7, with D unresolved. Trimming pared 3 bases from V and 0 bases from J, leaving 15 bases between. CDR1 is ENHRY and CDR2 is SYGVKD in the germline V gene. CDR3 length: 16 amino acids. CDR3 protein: CAISESATRSSYEQYF. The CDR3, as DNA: TGTGCCATCAGTGAATCGGCTACCCGGAGCTCCTACGAGCAGTACTTC.

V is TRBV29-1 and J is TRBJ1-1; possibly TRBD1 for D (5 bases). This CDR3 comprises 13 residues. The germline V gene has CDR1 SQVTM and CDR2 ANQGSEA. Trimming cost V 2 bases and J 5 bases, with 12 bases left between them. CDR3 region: CSVELGGSTEAFF. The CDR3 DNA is TGCAGCGTTGAATTGGGGGGGAGTACTGAAGCTTTCTTT.

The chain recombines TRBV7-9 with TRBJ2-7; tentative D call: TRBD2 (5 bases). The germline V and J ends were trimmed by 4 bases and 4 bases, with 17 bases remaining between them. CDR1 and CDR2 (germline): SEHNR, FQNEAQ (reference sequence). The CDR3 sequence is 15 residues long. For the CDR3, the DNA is TGTGCCAGCAGCTCCACCGGGGAACAGCTTTACGAGCAGTACTTC. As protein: CASSSTGEQLYEQYF. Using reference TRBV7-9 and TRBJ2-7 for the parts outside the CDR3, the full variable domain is DTGVSQNPRHKITKRGQNVTFRCDPISEHNRLYWYRQTLGQGPEFLTYFQNEAQLEKSRLLSDRFSAERPKGSFSTLEIQRTEQGDSAMYLCASSSTGEQLYEQYFGPGTRLTVT.

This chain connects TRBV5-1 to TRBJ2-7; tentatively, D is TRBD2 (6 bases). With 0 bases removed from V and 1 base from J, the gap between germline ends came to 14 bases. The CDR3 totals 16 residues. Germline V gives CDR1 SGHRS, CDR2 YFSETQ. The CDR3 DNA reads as TGCGCCAGCAGCTTGGAGACGGGAGTAGGTTCCTACGAGCAGTACTTC. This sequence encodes CASSLETGVGSYEQYF.

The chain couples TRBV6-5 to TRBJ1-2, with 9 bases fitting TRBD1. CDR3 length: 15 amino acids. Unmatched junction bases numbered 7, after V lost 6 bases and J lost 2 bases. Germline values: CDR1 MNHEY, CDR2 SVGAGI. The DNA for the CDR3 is TGTGCCAGCAGGGACAGGGGAGGACTCAACTATGGCTACACCTTC. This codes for CASRDRGGLNYGYTF.